A selection of T cell receptor beta chains follows, all from one sample in a study of cytotoxic CD8 clonotypes in ibrutinib-treated CLL. Using immunoSEQ multiplex PCR, the repertoire was profiled, and TCRdb retains in-frame clones only, with some absent. The table records more than 60,000 clones, approximately 87% of them present only once. Material: PBMCs, obtained after 24 months of ibrutinib treatment. These receptors all come from a human donor with chronic lymphocytic leukemia. CDR3s include the opening cysteine and the closing phenylalanine or tryptophan. The D gene is left open where the match is weak. A row's size may be missing; if present it is once, few, many or a size class.

d_gene	abundance	v_gene	j_gene	CDR3aa	CDR3nt
NA	NA	TRBV7-4	TRBJ2-4	CASSFTKNIQYF	TGTGCCAGCAGCTTCACCAAAAACATTCAGTACTTC
TRBD1	NA	TRBV19	TRBJ1-1	CASRDRTGRMNTEAFF	TGTGCCAGTAGGGACAGGACAGGGAGAATGAACACTGAAGCTTTCTTT
TRBD2	NA	TRBV19	TRBJ2-1	CASSNRGLAGINEQFF	TGTGCCAGTAGTAATAGAGGGCTAGCGGGAATTAATGAGCAGTTCTTC
NA	NA	TRBV7-6	TRBJ2-3	CASSLGGSATDTQYF	TGTGCCAGCAGCTTAGGGGGCTCGGCCACAGATACGCAGTATTTT
NA	NA	TRBV29-1	TRBJ1-5	CSVSPGVGQPQHF	TGCAGCGTCTCCCCAGGGGTAGGTCAGCCCCAGCATTTT
NA	NA	TRBV28	TRBJ1-3	CATLGGAIGDTIYF	TGTGCCACACTCGGGGGGGCGATTGGAGACACCATATATTTT
NA	NA	TRBV11-2	TRBJ2-2	CASSIARGGANTGELFF	TGTGCCAGCAGCATAGCCCGGGGCGGAGCGAACACCGGGGAGCTGTTTTTT
NA	NA	TRBV4-2	TRBJ2-5	CASSHTQRGNLQETQYF	TGTGCCAGCAGCCACACTCAGCGCGGCAACCTCCAAGAGACCCAGTACTTC
TRBD1	NA	TRBV7-8	TRBJ2-2	CASSRDRGRITGELFF	TGTGCCAGCAGCAGGGACAGGGGGCGCATCACCGGGGAGCTGTTTTTT
NA	NA	TRBV27	TRBJ1-1	CASSHPPPMNTEAFF	TGTGCCAGCAGCCATCCCCCTCCTATGAACACTGAAGCTTTCTTT
TRBD1	few	TRBV28	TRBJ1-2	CASRTGNPYGYTF	TGTGCCAGCAGGACAGGGAACCCCTATGGCTACACCTTC
TRBD2	NA	TRBV7-6	TRBJ2-1	CASSSLAGQRNNEQFF	TGTGCCAGCAGCTCTCTAGCGGGCCAACGAAACAATGAGCAGTTCTTC
NA	few	TRBV19	TRBJ2-2	CASSGAAPSTGELFF	TGTGCCAGTAGCGGGGCTGCGCCCAGCACCGGGGAGCTGTTTTTT
TRBD1	few	TRBV5-1	TRBJ2-3	CASSSTGGRTDTQYF	TGCGCCAGCAGCTCGACAGGGGGCCGGACAGATACGCAGTATTTT
NA	few	TRBV7-7	TRBJ1-1	CASSCETGQLDTEAFF	TGTGCCAGCAGCTGTGAGACAGGACAACTGGACACTGAAGCTTTCTTT
NA	NA	TRBV18	TRBJ2-7	CASSPQGSIDEQYF	TGTGCCAGCTCACCACAGGGTTCCATTGACGAGCAGTACTTC
NA	NA	TRBV7-3	TRBJ2-3	CASSSRPNTDTQYF	TGTGCCAGCAGCTCGAGGCCAAACACAGATACGCAGTATTTT
TRBD1	NA	TRBV19	TRBJ2-7	CASNTGGALNEQYF	TGTGCCAGTAATACAGGGGGCGCGTTGAACGAGCAGTACTTC
NA	NA	TRBV9	TRBJ2-4	CASSGAGDSAKNIQYF	TGTGCCAGCAGTGGAGCCGGGGATTCTGCCAAAAACATTCAGTACTTC
NA	NA	TRBV5-4	TRBJ1-1	CASSLAGWDTEAFF	TGTGCCAGCAGCTTGGCGGGATGGGACACTGAAGCTTTCTTT
TRBD2	NA	TRBV14	TRBJ2-5	CASSQVRGLAGGETQYF	TGTGCCAGCAGCCAAGTCCGGGGACTAGCGGGAGGTGAGACCCAGTACTTC
TRBD2	NA	TRBV28	TRBJ2-3	CASSLGARLARGTDTQYF	TGTGCCAGCAGTTTAGGGGCGCGACTAGCGCGTGGCACAGATACGCAGTATTTT
NA	few	TRBV6-1	TRBJ2-1	CASRMTPNRENEQFF	TGTGCCAGCAGAATGACACCCAACAGGGAAAATGAGCAGTTCTTC
NA	NA	TRBV5-4	TRBJ2-3	CASSFLGANTQYF	TGTGCCAGCAGCTTCCTTGGCGCTAATACGCAGTATTTT
NA	many	TRBV2	TRBJ1-5	CASKREGFQPQHF	TGTGCCAGCAAGAGAGAGGGTTTTCAGCCCCAGCATTTT
TRBD2	once	TRBV28	TRBJ2-2	CASSLTSGRDTGELFF	TGTGCCAGCAGTTTGACAAGCGGGAGAGACACCGGGGAGCTGTTTTTT
TRBD1	few	TRBV18	TRBJ2-7	CASSPPGQSYEQYF	TGTGCCAGCTCACCACCGGGACAGTCCTACGAGCAGTACTTC
NA	NA	TRBV5-4	TRBJ2-3	CASSPSETPDTQYF	TGTGCCAGCAGCCCCAGTGAAACCCCAGATACGCAGTATTTT
TRBD2	NA	TRBV18	TRBJ2-1	CASSPRTSGSINEQFF	TGTGCCAGCTCACCCAGGACTAGCGGGAGTATAAATGAGCAGTTCTTC
TRBD1	few	TRBV19	TRBJ1-1	CASTSTGGWTEAFF	TGTGCCAGTACCTCGACAGGGGGGTGGACTGAAGCTTTCTTT
NA	NA	TRBV11-1	TRBJ2-1	CASSPLLGGNEQFF	TGTGCCAGCAGCCCACTATTAGGGGGGAATGAGCAGTTCTTC
NA	NA	TRBV6-1	TRBJ1-5	CASSEGTPYQPQHF	TGTGCCAGCAGTGAGGGGACCCCCTATCAGCCCCAGCATTTT
NA	NA	TRBV18	TRBJ2-5	CASSPPSRETQYF	TGTGCCAGCTCACCACCGAGTCGAGAGACCCAGTACTTC
NA	NA	TRBV29-1	TRBJ1-1	CSPGGGCGVMNTEAFF	TGCAGCCCTGGAGGGGGTTGTGGGGTAATGAACACTGAAGCTTTCTTT
TRBD2	NA	TRBV2	TRBJ2-7	CASSEGRTSGIGKYF	TGTGCCAGCAGTGAAGGGCGGACTAGCGGGATAGGAAAGTACTTC
NA	few	TRBV15	TRBJ2-1	CATSRDFARDEQFF	TGTGCCACCAGCAGAGATTTTGCTAGGGATGAGCAGTTCTTC
NA	NA	TRBV7-2	TRBJ1-5	CASSLVGSQPQHF	TGTGCCAGCAGCTTAGTTGGGAGTCAGCCCCAGCATTTT
TRBD2	once	TRBV2	TRBJ2-7	CASTSGRAYEQYF	TGTGCCAGTACTAGCGGGAGGGCCTACGAGCAGTACTTC
NA	NA	TRBV7-2	TRBJ2-2	CASSPEAPVNTGELFF	TGTGCCAGCAGCCCGGAGGCACCGGTCAACACCGGGGAGCTGTTTTTT
NA	few	TRBV7-2	TRBJ2-3	CASSSLRTDTQYF	TGTGCCAGCAGCTCCCTCCGAACAGATACGCAGTATTTT
NA	NA	TRBV5-5	TRBJ1-1	CASSLMRLSMNTEAFF	TGTGCCAGCAGCTTAATGAGACTGAGCATGAACACTGAAGCTTTCTTT
NA	NA	TRBV25-1	TRBJ2-2	CASSDRTTTGELFF	TGTGCCAGCAGTGACAGGACTACCACCGGGGAGCTGTTTTTT
TRBD2	NA	TRBV7-2	TRBJ2-7	CASSPGTSGYEQYF	TGTGCCAGCAGTCCCGGGACTAGCGGCTACGAGCAGTACTTC
TRBD1	NA	TRBV28	TRBJ2-1	CASRFPGQSPYEQFF	TGTGCCAGCAGATTCCCGGGACAGAGCCCTTATGAGCAGTTCTTC
NA	NA	TRBV27	TRBJ2-3	CASSSLITGPIAPDTQYF	TGTGCCAGCAGTTCCTTAATAACAGGGCCTATCGCCCCAGATACGCAGTATTTT
NA	NA	TRBV30	TRBJ2-5	CAWSTSGGTQYF	TGTGCCTGGAGTACCTCCGGGGGCACCCAGTACTTC
NA	NA	TRBV5-1	TRBJ1-1	CASSLAGRGTEAFF	TGCGCCAGCAGCTTGGCAGGGAGGGGGACTGAAGCTTTCTTT
NA	NA	TRBV7-2	TRBJ2-1	CASSLRAGRQDNEQFF	TGTGCCAGCAGCCTACGGGCGGGGAGGCAGGACAATGAGCAGTTCTTC
NA	NA	TRBV2	TRBJ1-2	CGTGGAGPYGYTF	TGTGGCACTGGGGGGGCAGGGCCCTATGGCTACACCTTC
NA	few	TRBV19	TRBJ2-3	CASSIQFAASDTQYF	TGTGCCAGTAGTATTCAATTTGCAGCCTCAGATACGCAGTATTTT